The clone carrying this T cell receptor beta chain occurred a few times. Its target is not known. The CDR3 is 16 residues long. Germline trimming cut 4 bases from V and 0 bases from J; bases unmatched to any gene: 3. The germline gives CDR1 SGHDN, CDR2 FVKESK. Separate from the roughly 700-subject first cohort, the roughly 120-subject validation cohort was the one that the donors belonged to. These data come from a study of cytomegalovirus exposure and HLA in healthy donors. General observations from the study: It was found in a later analysis that first-cohort TCR clusters tended to co-occur in the 100 to 150 validation repertoires.

Profiled with immunoSEQ multiplex PCR; TCRdb holds only in-frame clones, not every one. The sample yields 150,000 to 180,000 clones, about 86% seen once. The chain joins TRBV14 to TRBJ1-3; 10 nucleotides line up with TRBD1. Material: PBMCs. The clonotype was recovered from a human donor in good health. The CDR3 reads CASSRTGGFSGNTIYF. CDR3 nucleotides: TGTGCCAGCAGCCGGACAGGGGGTTTCTCTGGAAACACCATATATTTT. Together with reference TRBV14 and TRBJ1-3, the CDR3 gives the full variable domain: EAGVTQFPSHSVIEKGQTVTLRCDPISGHDNLYWYRRVMGKEIKFLLHFVKESKQDESGMPNNRFLAERTGGTYSTLKVQPAELEDSGVYFCASSRTGGFSGNTIYFGEGSWLTVV.